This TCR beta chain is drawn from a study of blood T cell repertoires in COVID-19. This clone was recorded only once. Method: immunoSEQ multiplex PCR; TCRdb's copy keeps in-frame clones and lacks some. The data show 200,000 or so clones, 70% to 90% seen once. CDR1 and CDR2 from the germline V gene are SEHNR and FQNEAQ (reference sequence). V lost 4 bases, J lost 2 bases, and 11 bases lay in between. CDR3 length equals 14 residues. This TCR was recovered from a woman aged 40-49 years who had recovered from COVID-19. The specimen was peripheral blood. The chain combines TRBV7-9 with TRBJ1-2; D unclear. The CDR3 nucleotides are TGTGCCAGCAGCTGGAGTTCCGCCAACTATGGCTACACCTTC. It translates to CASSWSSANYGYTF.